The sequence of this T cell receptor beta chain was determined in a study of post-analysis software for immune sequencing data. This clonotype has only a few counts. The antigen is undetermined. Built from TCR beta cDNA, the libraries had unique molecular identifiers in them. TCRdb independently ran MiXCR on the PCR reads; one entry per CDR3 protein. Among roughly 700,000 distinct CDR3 sequences, less than 35% were seen once, and the ten largest hold around 0.55%. General study results and limits: Five TRBV segments appeared more often in patients than in controls, and TRBV5-6, TRBV5-1 and TRBV20-1 were among these.

There are 12 residues in the CDR3. V was pared by 6 bases and J by 6 bases, with 14 bases between. Germline V gives CDR1 DFQATT, CDR2 SNEGSKA (reference sequence). This receptor was identified in a girl aged 5 to 17 with multiple sclerosis. This sequence joins TRBV20-1 and TRBJ2-5, with D maybe TRBD2 (5 bases). Sequenced material: blood. The CDR3 sequence is CSAAVGGKTQYF. For the CDR3, the DNA is TGCAGTGCCGCTGTTGGAGGAAAGACCCAGTACTTC.